The present T cell receptor (beta chain) was sequenced within a study of OX40 agonist ivuxolimab in advanced cancers. TCRdb keeps only in-frame clones here, not all; method: immunoSEQ multiplex PCR. The table shows about 24,000 clones, with around 67% occurring only once. The sequencing used CD4+ or CD8+ T cells sorted from blood, collected in a trial of the OX40 agonist ivuxolimab. The clonotype originates from an adult with an advanced solid tumor such as melanoma, head and neck, liver or kidney cancer.

CDR3: CASSLAARMPGLHPLHF. Written as DNA, the CDR3 is TGCGCCAGCAGCTTGGCGGCCCGAATGCCGGGACTCCATCCCCTCCACTTT. The chain is built from TRBV5-1 and TRBJ1-6, with D possibly being TRBD1 (5 bases). Trimming left V 0 bases short and J 13 bases short, with 23 bases between. The CDR3 loop spans 17 amino acids. Germline CDR1 SGHRS, CDR2 YFSETQ.